The 18 T cell receptor beta chains below were found in one sample sequenced in a study of somatic mutations in cytotoxic T cells in rheumatoid arthritis (dated by TCRdb to the late 2010s). The library was built by means of the immunoSEQ multiplex PCR assay. TCRdb holds this immuneACCESS table with in-frame rearrangements only. Some clones are missing; in checked studies, unresolved V genes explain under half, and the rest has no known cause. This sample comprises 15,000 to 20,000 clones, roughly 78% of them detected only once. The leading ten clones occupy approximately 17% of the sample. The sample taken for sequencing was CD8+ T cells sorted from blood. All receptors come from a woman aged 50 to 65 with rheumatoid arthritis.

The table lists this clone with a few counts. This chain links TRBV5-1 with TRBJ1-2, with 8 positions matching TRBD1. This CDR3 has 14 residues. The V gene end was trimmed by 3 bases and the J gene end by 0 bases; junction bases not matched to a gene: 1. CDR1 and CDR2 (germline): SGHRS, YFSETQ. In DNA, the CDR3 is TGCGCCAGCAGCTGGACAGGGTCTAACTATGGCTACACCTTC. Protein sequence: CASSWTGSNYGYTF. Together with reference TRBV5-1 and TRBJ1-2, the CDR3 gives the full variable domain: KAGVTQTPRYLIKTRGQQVTLSCSPISGHRSVSWYQQTPGQGLQFLFEYFSETQRNKGNFPGRFSGRQFSNSRSEMNVSTLELGDSALYLCASSWTGSNYGYTFGSGTRLTVV.

This chain links TRBV6-5 with TRBJ1-3; unclear D gene. The CDR3 consists of 13 residues. The V end lost 7 bases, the J end lost 2 bases, and 9 bases lay between the germline ends. The germline gives CDR1 MNHEY, CDR2 SVGAGI. The DNA of the CDR3 is TGTGCCAGCAACGACACGCCTGGAAACACCATATATTTT. Protein sequence: CASNDTPGNTIYF.

This clone was detected once. The gene calls are TRBV5-5 and TRBJ2-4; 8 nucleotides line up with TRBD1. Germline CDR1 reads SGHKS; CDR2 reads YYEKEE (reference sequence). The CDR3 loop spans 17 amino acids. The junction had 18 bases not matched to a gene; V was cut back by 6 bases and J by 7 bases. CDR3 nucleotide sequence: TGTGCCAGCATCCCGACGTTGACTGGGGCAGGGGGCAACATTCAGTACTTC. Translated: CASIPTLTGAGGNIQYF.

V is TRBV5-4 and J is TRBJ2-3; possibly TRBD2 for D (6 bases). CDR1 and CDR2 (germline): SGHNT, YYREEE (reference sequence). Trimming shortened V by 6 bases and J by 0 bases, and 20 bases separated the two germline ends. This CDR3 region has 17 residues. The CDR3 is CASNPRERVTSTDTQYF. The CDR3, as DNA: TGTGCCAGCAACCCTAGGGAGCGGGTAACTAGCACAGATACGCAGTATTTT.

By its share, this clone is large (0.1 to 1%). Other nucleotide sequences in the sample specify the same CDR3. The chain uses TRBV15 and TRBJ2-3, with TRBD1 matching 8 bases. CDR3 size: 16 residues. Germline trimming cut 8 bases from V and 2 bases from J; bases unmatched to any gene: 12. Looked up from germline, CDR1 is LNHNV and CDR2 is YYDKDF (reference sequence). The CDR3 protein is CATSLRDRGPTDTQYF. CDR3 coding DNA: TGTGCCACCTCCCTCCGAGACAGGGGACCCACAGATACGCAGTATTTT.

This clone appeared once. The rearrangement joins TRBV9 to TRBJ2-1, with D possibly TRBD2 on 6 matching bases. V was pared by 4 bases and J by 5 bases, with 16 bases between. The germline V gene encodes CDR1 SGDLS and CDR2 YYNGEE. CDR3 length: 15 amino acids. CDR3 sequence (DNA): TGTGCCAGCAGCCCCCGTCCCGGGGGAGACAATGAGCAGTTCTTC. This translates into CASSPRPGGDNEQFF.

The J gene is TRBJ1-4, the V gene TRBV5-1; D not resolved. CDR3 size: 17 residues. Trimming took 0 bases from V and 3 from J, leaving 15 bases between them. Germline V gene data show CDR1 as SGHRS and CDR2 as YFSETQ. CDR3 nucleotides: TGCGCCAGCAGCTTGGTTGCGGGTTTGAACCCTAATGAAAAACTGTTTTTT. This sequence encodes CASSLVAGLNPNEKLFF.

V gene TRBV27 combines with J gene TRBJ1-2; no reliable D call. CDR1 MNHEY and CDR2 SMNVEV come from the germline V gene (reference sequence). CDR3 length: 14 amino acids. The V and J ends lost 4 bases and 8 bases respectively, with 17 bases between them. For the CDR3, the DNA is TGTGCCAGCAGTTCCCAGGCCGCGGCTCGGGGCTACACCTTC. Translating gives CASSSQAAARGYTF.

This sequence joins TRBV28 and TRBJ1-2, with D hard to call. Trimming shortened V by 4 bases and J by 7 bases, and 7 bases separated the two germline ends. The CDR3 has 11 amino acids. Germline V gene data show CDR1 as MDHEN and CDR2 as SYDVKM. CDR3 protein: CASSSSRGYTF. CDR3 sequence (DNA): TGTGCCAGCAGTTCCTCTCGTGGCTACACCTTC.

The CDR3 protein is CASRMGGIPYNEQFF. The CDR3 nucleotides read TGTGCCAGCAGAATGGGGGGGATCCCTTACAATGAGCAGTTCTTC. This chain joins TRBV2 and TRBJ2-1; 7 bases align to TRBD2. The CDR3 loop spans 15 amino acids. J lost 4 bases, V lost 6 bases, and 9 bases had no gene match. CDR1 and CDR2 from the germline V gene are SNHLY and FYNNEI. Based on the CDR3 plus reference TRBV2 and TRBJ2-1, the full variable domain is EPEVTQTPSHQVTQMGQEVILRCVPISNHLYFYWYRQILGQKVEFLVSFYNNEISEKSEIFDDQFSVERPDGSNFTLKIRSTKLEDSAMYFCASRMGGIPYNEQFFGPGTRLTVL.

This clone turned up a few times. The chain uses TRBV7-6 and TRBJ1-1, with 7 nucleotides matching TRBD1. V lost 5 bases to trimming and J lost 5 bases; unmatched junction nucleotides: 8. CDR1 and CDR2 (germline): SGHVS, FNYEAQ. The CDR3 runs to 14 residues. CDR3 loop: CASSRRQGGTEAFF. The CDR3, as DNA: TGTGCCAGCAGCCGCAGACAGGGAGGAACTGAAGCTTTCTTT. The complete variable domain, with remaining parts taken from reference TRBV7-6 and TRBJ1-1, reads GAGVSQSPRYKVTKRGQDVALRCDPISGHVSLYWYRQALGQGPEFLTYFNYEAQQDKSGLPNDRFSAERPEGSISTLTIQRTEQRDSAMYRCASSRRQGGTEAFFGQGTRLTVV.

The genes are TRBV4-1 and TRBJ1-2; 8 positions match TRBD1. J gave up 8 bases and V 0 bases, and 14 bases lay outside the gene matches. The CDR3 runs to 17 residues. Per the germline V gene, CDR1 is MGHRA and CDR2 is YSYEKL. CDR3 coding DNA: TGCGCCAGCAGCCAAGATTTCGGGACAGGTGGGGTAGCGGGCTACACCTTC. Protein product: CASSQDFGTGGVAGYTF.

The CDR3 spells CASTRTASWDEQFF. CDR3 nucleotides: TGTGCCAGCACCCGGACAGCTTCCTGGGATGAGCAGTTCTTC. The V gene is TRBV27, the J gene TRBJ2-1; a weak D match, TRBD1 (6 bases). CDR1 and CDR2 from the germline V gene are MNHEY and SMNVEV (reference sequence). This CDR3 is 14 amino acids long. The V end was cut by 7 bases, the J end by 8 bases, with 18 bases between.

The chain is built from TRBV6-5 and TRBJ2-1, with 7 bases lining up with TRBD1. Trimming took 4 bases from V and 4 from J; bases not matched to a gene: 1. Germline V gene sequence: CDR1 MNHEY, CDR2 SVGAGI. This CDR3 has 13 residues. The CDR3 loop reads CASSSRGYNEQFF. CDR3 DNA sequence: TGTGCCAGCAGTTCCAGGGGGTACAATGAGCAGTTCTTC.

This clone is categorized as medium-sized. The V call is TRBV9, the J call TRBJ1-4, with D uncertain. Per germline, CDR1 SGDLS and CDR2 YYNGEE. Deletions cut 2 bases from V and 8 bases from J, with 13 bases between. The length of the CDR3 is 14 residues. The CDR3 reads CASSVEEQAEKLFF. CDR3 DNA: TGTGCCAGCAGCGTGGAGGAGCAGGCCGAAAAACTGTTTTTT.

V usage is TRBV7-2 and J usage is TRBJ1-2; no clear D. Germline lookup yields CDR1 SGHTA and CDR2 FQGNSA. Trimming stripped 1 base from V and 8 bases from J, with 11 bases between. CDR3 length: 13 residues. CDR3 sequence (DNA): TGTGCCAGCAGCTTAGGGTCCGCTGGCGGCTACACCTTC. Translated: CASSLGSAGGYTF.

This clone occurred once. The genes are TRBV12-5 and TRBJ2-3; D is undetermined. Between the trimmed V and J ends, which lost 1 base and 5 bases, there was a span of 7 bases. The germline gives CDR1 LGHNT, CDR2 FRNRAP. There are 13 residues in the CDR3. The CDR3 DNA reads as TGTGCTAGTGGTTTGGAGAGCTTAGATACGCAGTATTTT. It codes for CASGLESLDTQYF.

This chain uses TRBV7-2 with TRBJ2-7, with 10 bases fitting TRBD2. The V gene end was trimmed by 2 bases and the J gene end by 4 bases; junction bases not matched to a gene: 8. Looked up from germline, CDR1 is SGHTA and CDR2 is FQGNSA. The CDR3 has 16 amino acids. DNA of the CDR3: TGTGCCAGCAGCTTAAGGCCTAGCGGGGGACGATACGAGCAGTACTTC. It yields the protein CASSLRPSGGRYEQYF.